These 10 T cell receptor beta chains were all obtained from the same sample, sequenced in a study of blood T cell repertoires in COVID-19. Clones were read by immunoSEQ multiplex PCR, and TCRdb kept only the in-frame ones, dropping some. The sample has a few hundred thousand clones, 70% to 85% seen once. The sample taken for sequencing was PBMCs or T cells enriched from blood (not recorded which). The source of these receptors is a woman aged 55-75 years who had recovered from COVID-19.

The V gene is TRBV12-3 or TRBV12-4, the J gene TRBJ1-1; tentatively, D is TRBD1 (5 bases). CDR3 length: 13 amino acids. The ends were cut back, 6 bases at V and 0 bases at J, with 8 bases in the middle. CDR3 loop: CASRGAVNTEAFF. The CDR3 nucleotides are TGTGCCAGCAGAGGGGCAGTGAACACTGAAGCTTTCTTT.

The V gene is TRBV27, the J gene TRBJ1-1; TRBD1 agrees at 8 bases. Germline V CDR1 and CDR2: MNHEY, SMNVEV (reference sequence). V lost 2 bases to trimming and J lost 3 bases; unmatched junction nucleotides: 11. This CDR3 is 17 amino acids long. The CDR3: CASSLKGFAGGYTEAFF. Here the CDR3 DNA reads TGTGCCAGCAGTTTAAAGGGGTTCGCAGGGGGCTACACTGAAGCTTTCTTT.

The CDR3 here is CASSPMGGGTDTQYF. For the CDR3, the DNA is TGTGCCAGCTCACCAATGGGAGGGGGCACAGATACGCAGTATTTT. The chain employs TRBV18 and TRBJ2-3; 7 bases agree with TRBD2. The CDR3 is 15 residues long. Germline CDR1 and CDR2: KGHSH and LQKENI. The V segment lost 2 bases and the J segment 1 base; nucleotides outside the gene matches: 3.

The CDR3 DNA is TGTGCCAGCAGTTACTCGGTAACGCGGGAGGATACGCAGTATTTT. Amino acids: CASSYSVTREDTQYF. The V and J genes are TRBV6-5 and TRBJ2-3; the match to TRBD2 covers 7 bases. J was trimmed by 6 bases and V by 0 bases; bases with no gene match: 6. The CDR3 spans 15 residues. The V gene's germline CDR1 is MNHEY and CDR2 SVGAGI.

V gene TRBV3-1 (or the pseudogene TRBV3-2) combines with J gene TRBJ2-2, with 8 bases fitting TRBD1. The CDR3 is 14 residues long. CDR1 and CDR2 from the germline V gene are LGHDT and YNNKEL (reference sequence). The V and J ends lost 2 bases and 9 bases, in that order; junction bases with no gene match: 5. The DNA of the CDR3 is TGTGCCAGCAGCCAATTCCAGGGGGCGAGGGAGCTGTTTTTT. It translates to CASSQFQGARELFF.

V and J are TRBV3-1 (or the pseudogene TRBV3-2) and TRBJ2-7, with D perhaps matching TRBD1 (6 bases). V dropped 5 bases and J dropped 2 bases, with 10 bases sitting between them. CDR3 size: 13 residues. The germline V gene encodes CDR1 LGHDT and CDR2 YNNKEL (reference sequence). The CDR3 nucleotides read TGTGCCAGCAGCTACAGGGAAACCTACGAGCAGTACTTC. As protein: CASSYRETYEQYF.

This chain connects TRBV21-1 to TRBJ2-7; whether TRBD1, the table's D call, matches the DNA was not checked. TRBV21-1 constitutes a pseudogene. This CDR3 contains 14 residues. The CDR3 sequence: CAGPQGGASYEQYF. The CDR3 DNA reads TGTGCCGGGCCTCAGGGTGGGGCCTCCTACGAGCAGTACTTC.

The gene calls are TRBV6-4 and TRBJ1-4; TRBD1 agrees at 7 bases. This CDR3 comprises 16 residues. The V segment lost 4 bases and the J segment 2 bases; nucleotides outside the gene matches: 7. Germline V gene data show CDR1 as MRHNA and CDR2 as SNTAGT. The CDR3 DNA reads TGTGCCAGCAGTGTCGTAGGGGGCCCCACTAATGAAAAACTGTTTTTT. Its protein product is CASSVVGGPTNEKLFF.

The CDR3 nucleotides are TGTGCCAGCAGCCAAGATTGGGACCAGGGGGCCAGGAATTCACCCCTCCACTTT. It encodes CASSQDWDQGARNSPLHF. This rearrangement joins TRBV3-1 (or the pseudogene TRBV3-2) to TRBJ1-6, with 8 nucleotides matching TRBD1. V shed 0 bases, J shed 7 bases, and the junction held 11 bases outside the gene matches. In germline, CDR1 is LGHDT, CDR2 YNNKEL (reference sequence). The CDR3 consists of 18 residues.

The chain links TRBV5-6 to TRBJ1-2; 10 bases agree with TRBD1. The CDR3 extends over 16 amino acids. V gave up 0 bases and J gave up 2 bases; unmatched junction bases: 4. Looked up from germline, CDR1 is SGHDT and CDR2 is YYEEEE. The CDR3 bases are TGTGCCAGCAGCTTGGGCGGGACAGGGGCCAACTATGGCTACACCTTC. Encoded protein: CASSLGGTGANYGYTF.